Below, 15 T cell receptor beta chains from the same sample are listed, as sequenced in a study of T cell responses to AZD1222 COVID-19 vaccine. Profiling relied on immunoSEQ multiplex PCR, and the TCRdb table lists in-frame clones only, not all of them. This table has some 150,000 clones, roughly 92% appearing once. The specimen comprised peripheral blood, sampled on day 0 of AZD1222 vaccination. All receptors come from an adult in good health.

The chain combines TRBV6-5 with TRBJ1-5; unclear D gene. V was shortened by 3 bases and J by 0 bases, with 9 bases between the two germline ends. CDR3 size: 15 residues. CDR1 MNHEY and CDR2 SVGAGI come from the germline V gene. This CDR3 reads CASSYRWNSNQPQHF. The DNA for the CDR3 is TGTGCCAGCAGTTATAGGTGGAATAGCAATCAGCCCCAGCATTTT.

V is TRBV28 and J is TRBJ1-4, with 8 positions matching TRBD1. Per germline, CDR1 MDHEN and CDR2 SYDVKM. V dropped 3 bases and J dropped 9; count of bases not matched to a gene: 9. The CDR3 consists of 15 residues. CDR3 sequence: CASSFNGQGLQKLFF. CDR3 nucleotides: TGTGCCAGCAGTTTTAATGGACAGGGCCTTCAAAAACTGTTTTTT.

This chain links TRBV12-5 with TRBJ2-1; tentatively, D is TRBD2 (5 bases). V lost 1 base and J 4 bases, leaving 5 bases between the germline ends. Germline loops: CDR1 LGHNT, CDR2 FRNRAP. This CDR3 comprises 13 residues. CDR3 sequence: CASGLGRYNEQFF. CDR3 sequence (DNA): TGTGCTAGTGGTTTGGGGAGGTACAATGAGCAGTTCTTC.

The chain links TRBV20-1 to TRBJ2-5, with 11 bases fitting TRBD2. The length of the CDR3 is 15 residues. Germline V CDR1 and CDR2: DFQATT, SNEGSKA (reference sequence). With V trimmed by 3 bases and J by 3 bases, 6 bases remained unmatched. CDR3: CSASVLAGGEETQYF. The CDR3 coding sequence is TGCAGTGCTAGTGTGCTAGCGGGAGGTGAAGAGACCCAGTACTTC.

J is TRBJ2-7 and V is TRBV3-1 (or the pseudogene TRBV3-2); perhaps TRBD1 as D (5 bases). Germline-derived CDR1 and CDR2 are LGHDT and YNNKEL (reference sequence). Trimming left V 4 bases short and J 6 bases short, with 19 bases between. The CDR3 consists of 15 residues. CDR3: CASSREEGHISEQYF. In nucleotides, the CDR3 is TGTGCCAGCAGCCGCGAGGAAGGACATATTTCCGAGCAGTACTTC.

This chain joins TRBV2 and TRBJ2-7; 11 bases match TRBD2. This CDR3 has 13 residues. V trimming: 6 bases; J trimming: 3 bases; junction bases outside the gene matches: 1. CDR1 is SNHLY and CDR2 is FYNNEI in the germline V gene. CDR3 sequence (DNA): TGTGCCAGCAGACTAGCGGGAGACTACGAGCAGTACTTC. The encoded protein is CASRLAGDYEQYF.

The genes are TRBV9 and TRBJ2-2; TRBD2 agrees at 8 bases. The CDR3 sequence is 17 residues long. The trim removed 4 bases at V and 4 bases at J, leaving 12 bases unmatched. Germline CDR1 is SGDLS and CDR2 is YYNGEE. The CDR3 protein is CASSKMTLAGATGELFF. In DNA, the CDR3 is TGTGCCAGCAGCAAAATGACCCTAGCGGGTGCCACCGGGGAGCTGTTTTTT.

This chain joins TRBV2 and TRBJ1-2; D remains unclear. The CDR3 has 12 amino acids. Trimming cost V 6 bases and J 4 bases, with 9 bases left between them. CDR1 and CDR2 from the germline V gene are SNHLY and FYNNEI. CDR3 DNA sequence: TGTGCCAGCAGGGCCGTCGGCTATGGCTACACCTTC. This encodes CASRAVGYGYTF.

The V and J genes are TRBV5-1 and TRBJ1-1, with 9 bases matching TRBD1. In germline, CDR1 is SGHRS, CDR2 YFSETQ. V trimming: 4 bases; J trimming: 5 bases; junction bases outside the gene matches: 9. This CDR3 comprises 15 residues. CDR3 sequence (DNA): TGCGCCAGCAGCCCGGATGGACAGGGGATTACTGAAGCTTTCTTT. Its translation: CASSPDGQGITEAFF.

Worth noting for this clone: A much larger clone is a single base away; this may be a read error. V and J are TRBV7-6 and TRBJ2-7; D is unclear. The CDR3 contains 11 residues. V was shortened by 5 bases and J by 2 bases, with 4 bases between the two germline ends. The V gene's germline CDR1 is SGHVS and CDR2 FNYEAQ. CDR3 region: CASSQAYEQYF. The CDR3, as DNA: TGTGCCAGCAGCCAAGCCTACGAGCAGTACTTC.

This chain joins TRBV27 and TRBJ2-3; maybe TRBD1 (5 bases). Looked up from germline, CDR1 is MNHEY and CDR2 is SMNVEV (reference sequence). Trimming stripped 3 bases from V and 6 bases from J, with 19 bases between. The CDR3 loop spans 16 amino acids. This chain's CDR3 is CASSFDLARPGDTQYF. The CDR3 DNA follows: TGTGCCAGCAGTTTCGATCTGGCCCGCCCAGGGGATACGCAGTATTTT.

The chain employs TRBV24-1 and TRBJ2-1, with D maybe TRBD2 (6 bases). The germline CDR1 and CDR2 sequences are KGHDR and SFDVKD. Trimming took 9 bases from V and 0 from J, leaving 14 bases between them. The CDR3 covers 15 residues. This chain's CDR3 is CATPCGTGSYNEQFF. The CDR3 bases are TGTGCCACCCCGTGTGGGACTGGCTCCTACAATGAGCAGTTCTTC.

This clone was counted a single time. The V gene is TRBV6-5, the J gene TRBJ2-2; the match to TRBD2 covers 8 bases. After removal of 6 bases from V and 5 bases from J, the junction contained 8 bases not matched to a gene. CDR3 size: 15 residues. In germline, CDR1 is MNHEY, CDR2 SVGAGI. The CDR3, as DNA: TGTGCCAGCAGGGGACTAGTGGATGGAACCGGGGAGCTGTTTTTT. Amino acids: CASRGLVDGTGELFF.

V is TRBV28 and J is TRBJ1-5; 7 bases align to TRBD1. Unmatched junction bases numbered 7, after V lost 3 bases and J lost 11 bases. Germline CDR1 and CDR2: MDHEN and SYDVKM. This CDR3 spans 13 amino acids. CDR3: CASSFTGAGAQHF. The CDR3 coding sequence is TGTGCCAGCAGTTTCACAGGGGCAGGGGCCCAGCATTTT.

The CDR3 loop reads CASSVSGYNSPLHF. For the CDR3, the DNA is TGTGCCAGCAGTGTTTCAGGGTATAATTCACCCCTCCACTTT. The V gene is TRBV6-4, the J gene TRBJ1-6; the D gene is possibly TRBD1 (5 bases). The V and J ends lost 4 bases and 4 bases respectively, with 8 bases between them. The CDR3 extends over 14 amino acids. In germline, CDR1 is MRHNA, CDR2 SNTAGT.